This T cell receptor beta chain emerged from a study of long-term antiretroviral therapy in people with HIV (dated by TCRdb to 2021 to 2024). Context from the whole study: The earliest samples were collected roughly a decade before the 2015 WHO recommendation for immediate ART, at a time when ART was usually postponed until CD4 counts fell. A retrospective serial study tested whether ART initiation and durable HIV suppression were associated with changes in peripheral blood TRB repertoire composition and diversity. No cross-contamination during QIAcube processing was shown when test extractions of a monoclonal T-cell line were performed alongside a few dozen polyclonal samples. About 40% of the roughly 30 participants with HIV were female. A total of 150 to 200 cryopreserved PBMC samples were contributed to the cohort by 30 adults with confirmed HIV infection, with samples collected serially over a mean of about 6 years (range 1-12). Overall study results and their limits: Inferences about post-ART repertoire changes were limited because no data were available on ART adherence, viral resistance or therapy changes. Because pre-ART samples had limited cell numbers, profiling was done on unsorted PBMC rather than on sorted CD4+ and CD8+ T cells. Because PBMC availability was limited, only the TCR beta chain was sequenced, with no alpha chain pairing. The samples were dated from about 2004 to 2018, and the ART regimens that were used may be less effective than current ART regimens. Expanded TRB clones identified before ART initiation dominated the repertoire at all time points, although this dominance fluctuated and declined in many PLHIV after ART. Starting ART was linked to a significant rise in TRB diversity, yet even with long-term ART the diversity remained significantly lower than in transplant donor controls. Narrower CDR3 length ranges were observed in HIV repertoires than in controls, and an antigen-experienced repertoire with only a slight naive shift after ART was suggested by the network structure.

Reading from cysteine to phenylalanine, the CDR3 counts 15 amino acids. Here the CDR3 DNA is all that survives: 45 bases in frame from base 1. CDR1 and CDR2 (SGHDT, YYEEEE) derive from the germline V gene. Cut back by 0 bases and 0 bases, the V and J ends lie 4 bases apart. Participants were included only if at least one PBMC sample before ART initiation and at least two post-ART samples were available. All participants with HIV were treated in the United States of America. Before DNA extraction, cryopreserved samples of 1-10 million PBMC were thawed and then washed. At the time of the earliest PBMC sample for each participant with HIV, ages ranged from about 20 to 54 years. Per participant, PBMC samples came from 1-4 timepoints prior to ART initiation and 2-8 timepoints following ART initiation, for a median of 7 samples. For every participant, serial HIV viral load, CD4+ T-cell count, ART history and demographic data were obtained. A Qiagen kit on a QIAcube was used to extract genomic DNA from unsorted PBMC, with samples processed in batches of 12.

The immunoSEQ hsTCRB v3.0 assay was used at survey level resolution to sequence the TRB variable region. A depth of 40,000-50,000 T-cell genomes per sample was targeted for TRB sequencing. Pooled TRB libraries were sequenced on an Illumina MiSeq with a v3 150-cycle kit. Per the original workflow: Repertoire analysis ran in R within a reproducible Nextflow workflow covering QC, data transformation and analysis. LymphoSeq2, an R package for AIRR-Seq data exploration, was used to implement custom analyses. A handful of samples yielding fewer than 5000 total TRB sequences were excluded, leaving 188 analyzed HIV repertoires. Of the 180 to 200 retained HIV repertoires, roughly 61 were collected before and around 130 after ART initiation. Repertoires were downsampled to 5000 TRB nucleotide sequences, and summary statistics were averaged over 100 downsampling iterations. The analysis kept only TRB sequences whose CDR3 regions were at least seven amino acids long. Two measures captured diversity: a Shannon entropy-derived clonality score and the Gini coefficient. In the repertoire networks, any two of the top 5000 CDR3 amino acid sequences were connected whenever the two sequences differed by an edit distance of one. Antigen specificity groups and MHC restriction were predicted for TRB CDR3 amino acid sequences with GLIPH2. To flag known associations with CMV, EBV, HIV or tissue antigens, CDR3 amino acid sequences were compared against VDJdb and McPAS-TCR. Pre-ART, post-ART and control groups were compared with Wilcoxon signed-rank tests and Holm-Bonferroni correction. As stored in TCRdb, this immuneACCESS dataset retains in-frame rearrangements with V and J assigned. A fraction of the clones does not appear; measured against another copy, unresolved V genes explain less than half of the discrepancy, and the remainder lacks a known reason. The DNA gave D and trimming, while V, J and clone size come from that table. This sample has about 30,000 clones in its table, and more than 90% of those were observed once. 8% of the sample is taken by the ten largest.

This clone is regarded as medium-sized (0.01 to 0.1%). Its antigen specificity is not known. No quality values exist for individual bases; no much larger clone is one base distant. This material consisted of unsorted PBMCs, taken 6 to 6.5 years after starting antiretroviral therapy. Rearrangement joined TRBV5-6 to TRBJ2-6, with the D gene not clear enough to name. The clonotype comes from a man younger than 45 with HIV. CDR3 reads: CASSLGNSGANVLTF. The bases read TGTGCCAGCAGCTTGGGGAACTCTGGGGCCAACGTCCTGACTTTC. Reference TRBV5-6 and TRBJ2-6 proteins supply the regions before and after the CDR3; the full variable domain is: DAGVTQSPTHLIKTRGQQVTLRCSPKSGHDTVSWYQQALGQGPQFIFQYYEEEERQRGNFPDRFSGHQFPNYSSELNVNALLLGDSALYLCASSLGNSGANVLTFGAGSRLTVL.